The 32 T cell receptor beta chains given below trace back to one sample, sequenced in a study of blood T cell repertoires in COVID-19. Profiling relied on immunoSEQ multiplex PCR, and the TCRdb table lists in-frame clones only, not all of them. The sample has about 61,000 clones, around nine tenths seen once. Sequencing was carried out using peripheral blood. The receptor set was obtained from a woman aged 50 to 60 with active or convalescent COVID-19.

The chain uses TRBV29-1 and TRBJ2-3; a possible D gene is TRBD2 (6 bases). In germline, CDR1 is SQVTM, CDR2 ANQGSEA. The CDR3 is made up of 19 amino acids. V was trimmed by 4 bases and J by 0 bases, leaving 26 bases between them. CDR3 DNA: TGCAGCGTTGCTGGGATCGAGAGCGGGCCGATTGCTAGCACAGATACGCAGTATTTT. This encodes CSVAGIESGPIASTDTQYF.

The chain combines TRBV6-1 with TRBJ2-1, with 11 positions matching TRBD2. The CDR3 sequence is 16 residues long. Germline V gives CDR1 MNHNS, CDR2 SASEGT. The trim removed 0 bases at V and 7 bases at J, leaving 5 bases unmatched. DNA of the CDR3: TGTGCCAGCAGTGAAGCAGGGACTAGCGGAAAAAATGAGCAGTTCTTC. It translates to CASSEAGTSGKNEQFF.

This clone was counted a few times. This rearrangement joins TRBV27 to TRBJ1-2, with 7 positions matching TRBD1. The V segment lost 3 bases and the J segment 7 bases; nucleotides outside the gene matches: 5. The germline V gene encodes CDR1 MNHEY and CDR2 SMNVEV (reference sequence). The CDR3 sequence is 13 residues long. The CDR3 sequence: CASSLEGAGGYTF. Here the CDR3 DNA reads TGTGCCAGCAGTTTGGAGGGGGCCGGTGGCTACACCTTC.

The V and J genes are TRBV2 and TRBJ2-5, with 10 bases matching TRBD1. The CDR3 is 14 residues long. The germline V gene encodes CDR1 SNHLY and CDR2 FYNNEI. With 6 bases clipped from V and 5 bases from J, the junction kept 6 bases outside the gene matches. In DNA, the CDR3 is TGTGCCAGCAGGGGGACAGGGGCTAGCGAGACCCAGTACTTC. Protein: CASRGTGASETQYF.

The V and J genes are TRBV28 and TRBJ1-1; D is unresolved. The length of the CDR3 is 13 residues. The V and J ends lost 6 bases and 1 base respectively, with 9 bases between them. Germline loops: CDR1 MDHEN, CDR2 SYDVKM. CDR3 nucleotide sequence: TGTGCCAGCAGGACTACGGAGAACACTGAAGCTTTCTTT. It encodes CASRTTENTEAFF.

The CDR3 region is CASSYRDGYTF. The CDR3 DNA follows: TGTGCCAGCAGTTATCGGGATGGCTACACCTTC. The J gene is TRBJ1-2, the V gene TRBV28; no definite D call. CDR1 is MDHEN, CDR2 SYDVKM, per germline. V was pared by 4 bases and J by 6 bases, with 6 bases between. The CDR3 spans 11 residues.

The chain recombines TRBV6-5 with TRBJ1-4; no reliable D call. This CDR3 contains 15 residues. Germline V gene data show CDR1 as MNHEY and CDR2 as SVGAGI. The V gene lost 8 bases and the J gene lost 0 bases, with 13 bases spanning the gap. The CDR3 here is CASHPHPATNEKLFF. DNA for the CDR3: TGTGCCAGCCACCCACACCCCGCAACTAATGAAAAACTGTTTTTT.

CDR3 sequence (DNA): TGTGCCAGCGAAACGGGGGGAGGGACCGGGGAGCTGTTTTTT. Amino acid sequence: CASETGGGTGELFF. The chain links TRBV2 to TRBJ2-2; TRBD2 matches at 7 bases. Germline CDR1 reads SNHLY; CDR2 reads FYNNEI. The CDR3 has 14 amino acids. The trim removed 8 bases at V and 5 bases at J, leaving 8 bases unmatched.

This clone was counted once. The chain joins TRBV5-1 to TRBJ2-5; D is ambiguous. Germline V gene lookup returns CDR1 SGHRS and CDR2 YFSETQ. The CDR3 runs 11 residues. The V end lost 3 bases, the J end lost 9 bases, and 9 bases lay between the germline ends. Written as DNA, the CDR3 is TGCGCCAGCAGCTCGCAGAGCGCCCAGTACTTC. Protein sequence: CASSSQSAQYF.

The chain joins TRBV6-6 to TRBJ2-2; D perhaps matches TRBD1 (7 bases). The CDR3 contains 16 residues. CDR1 MNHNY and CDR2 SVGAGI come from the germline V gene (reference sequence). Trimming shortened V by 4 bases and J by 4 bases, and 16 bases separated the two germline ends. The CDR3 is CASSLEGAGSTGELFF. The CDR3 DNA follows: TGTGCCAGCAGTTTGGAGGGGGCTGGGAGCACCGGGGAGCTGTTTTTT.

The chain uses TRBV5-1 and TRBJ2-3; 11 positions match TRBD2. J was trimmed by 4 bases and V by 0 bases; bases with no gene match: 7. Per germline, CDR1 SGHRS and CDR2 YFSETQ. This CDR3 is built from 17 residues. The DNA for the CDR3 is TGCGCCAGCAGCTTGGCGTCTAGCGGGAGGTACGCAGATACGCAGTATTTT. Translation: CASSLASSGRYADTQYF.

The V gene is TRBV7-9, the J gene TRBJ2-5; 8 nucleotides line up with TRBD1. This CDR3 has 14 residues. The germline gives CDR1 SEHNR, CDR2 FQNEAQ (reference sequence). V trimming: 5 bases; J trimming: 7 bases; junction bases outside the gene matches: 9. CDR3 bases: TGTGCCAGCAGCGCCGGACAGGGATTGACGACCCAGTACTTC. Encoded protein: CASSAGQGLTTQYF.

This clone came up a few times. This rearrangement joins TRBV18 to TRBJ2-1; 8 bases match TRBD1. The germline V gene has CDR1 KGHSH and CDR2 LQKENI. The CDR3 is 16 residues long. V was clipped by 4 bases and J by 4 bases; unmatched bases: 9. CDR3 nucleotide sequence: TGTGCCAGCTCACTAGACAGGGGAATCGGGTACAATGAGCAGTTCTTC. Residues: CASSLDRGIGYNEQFF.

The chain couples TRBV7-9 to TRBJ2-7; D is perhaps TRBD1 (5 bases). Germline CDR1 is SEHNR and CDR2 is FQNEAQ (reference sequence). V was shortened by 2 bases and J by 6 bases, with 11 bases between the two germline ends. The CDR3 is 13 amino acids. CDR3 loop: CASSLLGPREQYF. The CDR3 nucleotides are TGTGCCAGCAGCTTATTGGGGCCCCGCGAGCAGTACTTC. The variable domain in full, with the rest retrieved from reference TRBV7-9 and TRBJ2-7, is DTGVSQNPRHKITKRGQNVTFRCDPISEHNRLYWYRQTLGQGPEFLTYFQNEAQLEKSRLLSDRFSAERPKGSFSTLEIQRTEQGDSAMYLCASSLLGPREQYFGPGTRLTVT.

This clone was observed once. This chain uses TRBV18 with TRBJ2-2; 9 nucleotides agree with TRBD2. CDR3 size: 16 residues. The V and J ends lost 4 bases and 1 base, in that order; junction bases with no gene match: 4. The germline V gene has CDR1 KGHSH and CDR2 LQKENI. The CDR3 protein is CASSLGLALNTGELFF. CDR3 nucleotides: TGTGCCAGCTCACTAGGACTAGCGCTGAACACCGGGGAGCTGTTTTTT.

The rearrangement uses TRBV19 and TRBJ2-7, with 12 bases identical to TRBD1. V trimming: 5 bases; J trimming: 5 bases; junction bases outside the gene matches: 10. The V gene's germline CDR1 is LNHDA and CDR2 SQIVND (reference sequence). The CDR3 spans 16 residues. The CDR3 DNA reads TGTGCCAGTAGTCGTCTACCGGGACAGGGGGCCCACGAGCAGTACTTC. Amino acid sequence: CASSRLPGQGAHEQYF.

CDR3 loop: CATRRQGFEQYF. CDR3 bases: TGTGCCACCAGGCGACAGGGGTTCGAGCAGTACTTC. The chain carries TRBV24-1 and TRBJ2-7; the match to TRBD1 covers 8 bases. This CDR3 comprises 12 residues. J lost 6 bases, V lost 7 bases, and 4 bases had no gene match. Germline V lookup: CDR1 KGHDR, CDR2 SFDVKD.

V is TRBV3-1 (or the pseudogene TRBV3-2) and J is TRBJ2-1, with 7 bases identical to TRBD2. The CDR3 is 15 residues long. The germline V gene encodes CDR1 LGHDT and CDR2 YNNKEL (reference sequence). V lost 3 bases to trimming and J lost 8 bases; unmatched junction nucleotides: 10. The CDR3 DNA reads as TGTGCCAGCAGCCAGATGTCGGGAGGTTTCGATGAGCAGTTCTTC. Protein product: CASSQMSGGFDEQFF.

The gene calls are TRBV14 and TRBJ2-7; no clear D. Germline CDR1 SGHDN, CDR2 FVKESK. This CDR3 has 13 amino acids. Trimming removed 4 bases from V and 5 bases from J, with 12 bases in between. The CDR3 loop is CASSRRYANEQYF. The CDR3 nucleotides are TGTGCCAGCAGCCGCAGATACGCCAACGAGCAGTACTTC.

The V and J genes are TRBV14 and TRBJ2-7; D is undetermined. V was clipped by 0 bases and J by 2 bases, with 2 bases between them. From germline, CDR1 is SGHDN and CDR2 FVKESK. This CDR3 is 12 amino acids long. The CDR3 region is CASSQDTYEQYF. The CDR3 region has the DNA TGTGCCAGCAGCCAAGACACCTACGAGCAGTACTTC.

This sequence joins TRBV29-1 and TRBJ1-2; 9 nucleotides align to TRBD1. CDR3 length equals 12 residues. V lost 1 base to trimming and J lost 6 bases; unmatched junction nucleotides: 0. Per germline, CDR1 SQVTM and CDR2 ANQGSEA. CDR3 in amino acids: CSVEGQGDGYTF. For the CDR3, the DNA is TGCAGCGTTGAAGGACAGGGGGATGGCTACACCTTC.

The V gene is TRBV27, the J gene TRBJ2-3; TRBD2 agrees at 10 bases. Germline V CDR1 and CDR2: MNHEY, SMNVEV (reference sequence). Trimming removed 2 bases from V and 2 bases from J; junction bases left unmatched: 4. The CDR3 spans 16 residues. The CDR3 bases are TGTGCCAGCAGTTTAGGAGCGGGAGGGGTCACAGATACGCAGTATTTT. It encodes CASSLGAGGVTDTQYF.

The V call is TRBV11-2, the J call TRBJ1-2; D remains unclear. Germline V CDR1 and CDR2: SGHAT, FQNNGV. CDR3 length: 14 residues. Trimming removed 7 bases from V and 6 bases from J, with 18 bases in between. In DNA form, the CDR3 reads TGTGCCAGCAACTCCGGAGGGAGAGGGAATGGCTACACCTTC. It translates to CASNSGGRGNGYTF. The variable domain in full, completed from reference TRBV11-2 and TRBJ1-2, reads EAGVAQSPRYKIIEKRQSVAFWCNPISGHATLYWYQQILGQGPKLLIQFQNNGVVDDSQLPKDRFSAERLKGVDSTLKIQPAKLEDSAVYLCASNSGGRGNGYTFGSGTRLTVV.

The rearrangement uses TRBV7-9 and TRBJ2-2, with 8 bases aligning to TRBD1. The CDR3 has 15 residues. Trimming took 5 bases from V and 1 from J; bases not matched to a gene: 3. Germline assignment: CDR1 SEHNR and CDR2 FQNEAQ (reference sequence). The CDR3 region has the DNA TGTGCCAGCAGCCGACAGGGGCAGAACACCGGGGAGCTGTTTTTT. It codes for CASSRQGQNTGELFF.

The chain combines TRBV5-1 with TRBJ1-1, with unresolved D. Germline V gene data show CDR1 as SGHRS and CDR2 as YFSETQ. V lost 0 bases and J 0 bases, leaving 12 bases between the germline ends. This CDR3 is 16 amino acids long. The CDR3 loop reads CASSLGYTNLNTEAFF. CDR3 coding DNA: TGCGCCAGCAGCTTGGGATACACGAATCTGAACACTGAAGCTTTCTTT.

This rearrangement joins TRBV5-4 to TRBJ2-3; 7 bases fit TRBD1. In germline, CDR1 is SGHNT, CDR2 YYREEE (reference sequence). V lost 5 bases and J lost 6; bases outside the gene matches: 9. The CDR3 loop spans 14 amino acids. The CDR3 is CASSSVDRLDTQYF. The CDR3 DNA follows: TGTGCCAGCAGTTCGGTGGACAGGTTGGATACGCAGTATTTT.

The gene calls are TRBV5-4 and TRBJ2-2, with a possible D match to TRBD1 (6 bases). V lost 3 bases and J lost 4, with 16 bases in between. The V gene's germline CDR1 is SGHNT and CDR2 YYREEE (reference sequence). There are 16 residues in the CDR3. The CDR3 reads CASSSPDRRATGELFF. As DNA, the CDR3 is TGTGCCAGCAGCTCGCCGGACAGACGAGCCACCGGGGAGCTGTTTTTT. Full variable domain (remainder filled in from reference TRBV5-4 and TRBJ2-2): ETGVTQSPTHLIKTRGQQVTLRCSSQSGHNTVSWYQQALGQGPQFIFQYYREEENGRGNFPPRFSGLQFPNYSSELNVNALELDDSALYLCASSSPDRRATGELFFGEGSRLTVL.

The CDR3 loop is CASSTRLAGVNEQFF. The DNA of the CDR3 is TGTGCCAGCAGCACAAGACTAGCGGGAGTCAATGAGCAGTTCTTC. The chain is built from TRBV6-4 and TRBJ2-1; 12 bases match TRBD2. After removal of 6 bases from V and 6 bases from J, the junction contained 6 bases not matched to a gene. CDR1 is MRHNA, CDR2 SNTAGT, per germline. The CDR3 length is 15 residues.

V and J are TRBV6-1 and TRBJ2-7; 9 nucleotides match TRBD1. Germline values: CDR1 MNHNS, CDR2 SASEGT. V shed 2 bases, J shed 4 bases, and the junction held 3 bases outside the gene matches. CDR3 length equals 14 residues. The CDR3 sequence is CASSELGQGYEQYF. Here the CDR3 DNA reads TGTGCCAGCAGTGAACTGGGACAGGGTTACGAGCAGTACTTC.

The chain couples TRBV4-2 to TRBJ2-1; D gene ambiguous. The CDR3 spans 13 residues. Germline V lookup: CDR1 LGHNA, CDR2 YNFKEQ. The V end was cut by 5 bases, the J end by 6 bases, with 11 bases between. The CDR3 region has the DNA TGTGCCAGCAGCTCCCAGGCCGGCAATGAGCAGTTCTTC. This gives the protein CASSSQAGNEQFF.

This chain uses TRBV5-1 with TRBJ1-2; no clear D gene. V lost 4 bases and J lost 0, with 10 bases in between. This CDR3 contains 14 residues. Germline CDR1 reads SGHRS; CDR2 reads YFSETQ. The CDR3 loop is CASSPEEANYGYTF. DNA of the CDR3: TGCGCCAGCAGCCCCGAGGAAGCTAACTATGGCTACACCTTC. The variable domain in full, with the rest retrieved from reference TRBV5-1 and TRBJ1-2, is KAGVTQTPRYLIKTRGQQVTLSCSPISGHRSVSWYQQTPGQGLQFLFEYFSETQRNKGNFPGRFSGRQFSNSRSEMNVSTLELGDSALYLCASSPEEANYGYTFGSGTRLTVV.

The chain joins TRBV28 to TRBJ2-7; TRBD2 aligns across 9 bases. The CDR3 loop spans 13 amino acids. The trim removed 10 bases at V and 2 bases at J, leaving 6 bases unmatched. From germline, CDR1 is MDHEN and CDR2 SYDVKM. As DNA, the CDR3 is TGTGCCATTCTTAGCGGGAGAACCTACGAGCAGTACTTC. It codes for CAILSGRTYEQYF.